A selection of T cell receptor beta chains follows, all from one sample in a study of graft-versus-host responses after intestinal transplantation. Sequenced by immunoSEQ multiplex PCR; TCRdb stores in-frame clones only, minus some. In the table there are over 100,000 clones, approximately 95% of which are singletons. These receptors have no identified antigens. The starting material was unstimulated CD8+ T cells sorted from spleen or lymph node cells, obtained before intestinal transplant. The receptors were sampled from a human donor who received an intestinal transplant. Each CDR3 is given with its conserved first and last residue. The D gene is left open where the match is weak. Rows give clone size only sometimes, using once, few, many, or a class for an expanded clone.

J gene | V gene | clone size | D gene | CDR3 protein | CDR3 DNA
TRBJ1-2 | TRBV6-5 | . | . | CASSYSRAGHGYTF | TGTGCCAGCAGTTACTCGAGGGCAGGCCATGGCTACACCTTC
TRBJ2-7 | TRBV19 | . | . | CASSVRGFYEQYF | TGTGCCAGTAGTGTCAGGGGTTTCTACGAGCAGTACTTC
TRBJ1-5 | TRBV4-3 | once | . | CASSQDRARPQHF | TGCGCCAGCAGCCAAGATAGGGCGCGGCCCCAGCATTTT
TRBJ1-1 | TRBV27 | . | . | CASRDSYTEAFF | TGTGCCAGCAGGGACAGCTACACTGAAGCTTTCTTT
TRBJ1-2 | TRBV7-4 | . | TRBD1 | CASSPRDRAYGYTF | TGTGCCAGCAGCCCACGGGACAGGGCCTATGGCTACACCTTC
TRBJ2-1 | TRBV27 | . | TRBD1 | CASSLGQVTEQFF | TGTGCCAGCAGTCTTGGACAGGTTACGGAGCAGTTCTTC
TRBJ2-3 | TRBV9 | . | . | CASSVGGHGSDTQYF | TGTGCCAGCAGCGTAGGGGGACACGGGTCAGATACGCAGTATTTT
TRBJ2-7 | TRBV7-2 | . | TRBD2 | CASSRDASGRRHEQYF | TGTGCCAGCAGCCGCGACGCTAGCGGGAGGAGGCACGAGCAGTACTTC
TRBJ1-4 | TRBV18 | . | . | CASSPLRKEKLFF | TGTGCCAGCTCACCGCTAAGGAAGGAAAAACTGTTTTTT
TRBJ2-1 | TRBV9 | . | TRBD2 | CASSVAGTPGLAPFF | TGTGCCAGCAGCGTAGCGGGGACCCCGGGACTAGCTCCGTTCTTC
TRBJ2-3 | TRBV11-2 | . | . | CASRYPGSQWDTQYF | TGTGCCAGCAGGTACCCCGGGTCCCAGTGGGATACGCAGTATTTT
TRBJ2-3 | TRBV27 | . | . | CASSELMELVGADTQYF | TGTGCCAGCAGTGAGCTTATGGAACTAGTGGGAGCGGATACGCAGTATTTT
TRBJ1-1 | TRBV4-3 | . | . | CASSQDPGANTEAFF | TGCGCCAGCAGCCAAGATCCGGGAGCGAACACTGAAGCTTTCTTT
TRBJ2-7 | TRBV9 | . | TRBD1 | CASSGGTGGNEQYF | TGTGCCAGCAGCGGCGGGACAGGGGGCAACGAGCAGTACTTC
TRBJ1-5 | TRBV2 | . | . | CASSEMGGGREPQHF | TGTGCCAGCAGTGAAATGGGTGGGGGCCGAGAGCCCCAGCATTTT
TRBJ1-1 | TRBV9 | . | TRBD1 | CASSPTGQFYMNTEAFF | TGTGCCAGCAGCCCCACGGGACAGTTTTACATGAACACTGAAGCTTTCTTT
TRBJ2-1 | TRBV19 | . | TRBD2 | CASSLGTSGSNEQFF | TGTGCCAGTAGTCTCGGGACTAGCGGGAGTAATGAGCAGTTCTTC
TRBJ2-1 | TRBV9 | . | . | CASSVEGAYNEQFF | TGTGCCAGCAGCGTGGAGGGCGCCTACAATGAGCAGTTCTTC
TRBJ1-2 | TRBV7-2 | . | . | CASSLRRVGGYTF | TGTGCCAGCAGCTTGAGAAGGGTGGGTGGCTACACCTTC
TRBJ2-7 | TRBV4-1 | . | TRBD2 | CASSQGGGTYEQYF | TGCGCCAGCAGCCAAGGGGGGGGAACCTACGAGCAGTACTTC
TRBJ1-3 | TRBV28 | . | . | CASSLWGSRGNTIYF | TGTGCCAGCAGTTTGTGGGGGAGTCGTGGAAACACCATATATTTT
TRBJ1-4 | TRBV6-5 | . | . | CASSFTDPATNEKLFF | TGTGCCAGCAGTTTTACCGACCCCGCAACTAATGAAAAACTGTTTTTT
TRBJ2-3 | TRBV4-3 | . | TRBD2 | CASSGGLAGAMTDTQYF | TGCGCCAGCAGCGGAGGACTAGCGGGAGCTATGACAGATACGCAGTATTTT
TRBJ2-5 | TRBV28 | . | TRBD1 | CASSPRQGGGEETQYF | TGTGCCAGCAGTCCGCGACAGGGGGGGGGAGAAGAGACCCAGTACTTC
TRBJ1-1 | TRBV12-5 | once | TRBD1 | CASGLGQGMNTEAFF | TGTGCTAGTGGTTTGGGACAGGGCATGAACACTGAAGCTTTCTTT
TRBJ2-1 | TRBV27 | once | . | CASSFYTGNPSYNEQFF | TGTGCCAGCAGTTTCTACACAGGGAACCCTTCCTACAATGAGCAGTTCTTC
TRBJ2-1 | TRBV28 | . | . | CASSLPAVHYNEQFF | TGTGCCAGCAGTTTACCGGCGGTCCACTACAATGAGCAGTTCTTC
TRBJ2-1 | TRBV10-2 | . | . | CASGDNEQFF | TGCGCCAGCGGAGACAATGAGCAGTTCTTC
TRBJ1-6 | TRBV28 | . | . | CASSSPSRRVHNSPLHF | TGTGCCAGCAGTTCACCTAGCCGCAGGGTGCATAATTCACCCCTCCACTTT
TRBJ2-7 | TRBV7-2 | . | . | CASSLAVGEFSEQYF | TGTGCCAGCAGCTTGGCAGTAGGCGAGTTTTCCGAGCAGTACTTC
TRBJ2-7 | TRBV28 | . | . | CASSFLDEQYF | TGTGCCAGCAGCTTCCTGGACGAGCAGTACTTC
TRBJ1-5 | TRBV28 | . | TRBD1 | CASTLGQGINQPQHF | TGTGCCAGCACCTTAGGACAGGGGATCAATCAGCCCCAGCATTTT
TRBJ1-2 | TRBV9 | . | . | CASSVEPLTF | TGTGCCAGCAGCGTAGAGCCCCTCACCTTC
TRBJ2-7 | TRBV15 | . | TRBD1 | CATSSSGWAGGDEQYF | TGTGCCACCAGCTCGTCTGGTTGGGCAGGGGGCGACGAGCAGTACTTC
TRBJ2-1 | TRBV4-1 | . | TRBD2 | CASSQDLAELYNEQFF | TGCGCCAGCAGCCAAGATCTAGCGGAGCTCTACAATGAGCAGTTCTTC
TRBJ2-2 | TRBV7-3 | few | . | CASSPSGGTPSVF | TGTGCCAGCAGCCCCAGTGGTGGGACACCCTCAGTTTTT
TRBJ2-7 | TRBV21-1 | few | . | CASSLAGGPYEQYF | TGTGCCAGCAGCTTAGCGGGAGGGCCCTACGAGCAGTACTTC
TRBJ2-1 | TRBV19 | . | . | CASKADSSYNEQFF | TGTGCCAGCAAAGCGGATAGCTCCTACAATGAGCAGTTCTTC
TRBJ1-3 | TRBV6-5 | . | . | CASSPQGGSGNTIYF | TGTGCCAGCAGTCCACAGGGTGGCTCTGGAAACACCATATATTTT
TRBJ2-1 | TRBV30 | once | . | CAWSVWQSDYNEQFF | TGTGCCTGGAGTGTGTGGCAGAGTGATTACAATGAGCAGTTCTTC
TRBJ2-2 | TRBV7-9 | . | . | CASSSTVLGASYTGELFF | TGTGCCAGCAGCTCCACAGTATTGGGGGCGTCGTACACCGGGGAGCTGTTTTTT
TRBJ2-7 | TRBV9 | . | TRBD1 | CASSLYGTGGNEQYF | TGTGCCAGCAGTCTCTACGGGACAGGGGGAAACGAGCAGTACTTC
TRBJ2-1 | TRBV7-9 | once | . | CASSLNNEQFF | TGTGCCAGCAGCTTAAACAATGAGCAGTTCTTC
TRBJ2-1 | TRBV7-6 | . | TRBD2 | CASSFFYTSGNNEQFF | TGTGCCAGCAGCTTTTTTTATACTAGCGGTAACAATGAGCAGTTCTTC
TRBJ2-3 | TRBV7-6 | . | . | CASSTSIQRSTDTQYF | TGTGCCAGCAGCACTTCTATCCAGCGATCCACAGATACGCAGTATTTT
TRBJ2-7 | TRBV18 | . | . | CASSTITSARYEQYF | TGTGCCAGCTCAACAATTACTTCGGCCCGCTACGAGCAGTACTTC
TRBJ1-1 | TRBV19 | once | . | CASSIGWGAWGTEAFF | TGTGCCAGTAGTATTGGATGGGGCGCTTGGGGCACTGAAGCTTTCTTT
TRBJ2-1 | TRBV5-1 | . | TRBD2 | CASSWRTSGPYNEQFF | TGCGCCAGCAGCTGGCGGACTAGCGGACCCTACAATGAGCAGTTCTTC
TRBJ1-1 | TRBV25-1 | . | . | CASTQVGITEAFF | TGTGCCAGCACCCAAGTGGGCATAACTGAAGCTTTCTTT